Presented here are 13 T cell receptor beta chains from one specimen sequenced in a study of human T cells and chemical hapten exposure. Specified time point: patch test 1, 2 weeks after DPC sensitization. As for treatment: therapeutic diphenylcyclopropenone sensitization with weekly scalp DPC. Each CDR3 protein gets one entry after TCRdb re-called the RACE reads with MiXCR. The sample lists 350,000 or so distinct CDR3 sequences; roughly 6.9% were seen once. The sequenced sample was whole blood, obtained in connection with sensitization to the hapten diphenylcyclopropenone (DPC). All receptors come from a woman aged 18-29 years with alopecia areata. Some clones in this sample may be carry-over from other donors' samples.

This clonotype occurred many times. The genes are TRBV28 and TRBJ2-7; 7 bases are a match to TRBD2. Germline CDR1 is MDHEN and CDR2 is SYDVKM. V lost 7 bases, J lost 0 bases, and 3 bases stayed unmatched. This CDR3 has 13 amino acids. The CDR3 nucleotides are TGTGCCAGCACCAGCGGGACCTCCTACGAGCAGTACTTC. Its protein is CASTSGTSYEQYF. The variable domain in full, with the rest retrieved from reference TRBV28 and TRBJ2-7, is DVKVTQSSRYLVKRTGEKVFLECVQDMDHENMFWYRQDPGLGLRLIYFSYDVKMKEKGDIPEGYSVSREKKERFSLILESASTNQTSMYLCASTSGTSYEQYFGPGTRLTVT.

Ten or more counts support this clonotype. This rearrangement joins TRBV6-2 or TRBV6-3 to TRBJ2-7, with 8 positions matching TRBD1. The germline CDR1 and CDR2 sequences are MNHEY and SVGEGT. V lost 4 bases and J lost 2; bases outside the gene matches: 7. This CDR3 region has 15 residues. The DNA of the CDR3 is TGTGCCAGCAGTTTTGGGACAGGACGAGCCTACGAGCAGTACTTC. It encodes CASSFGTGRAYEQYF.

This clonotype was seen many times. V gene TRBV6-5 combines with J gene TRBJ2-4; 12 nucleotides agree with TRBD2. The CDR3 contains 15 residues. CDR1 is MNHEY, CDR2 SVGAGI, per germline. V lost 6 bases to trimming and J lost 7 bases; unmatched junction nucleotides: 7. Written as DNA, the CDR3 is TGTGCCAGCAGGGATCTAGCGGGGGGGCCTAACATTCAGTACTTC. It encodes CASRDLAGGPNIQYF.

This clonotype was detected ten times or more. The rearrangement uses TRBV12-3 or TRBV12-4 and TRBJ2-6; D may be TRBD1 (5 bases). The CDR3 is 16 residues long. The V end was cut by 6 bases, the J end by 2 bases, with 14 bases between. CDR3 nucleotide sequence: TGTGCCAGCAGCTTGGGGCCGGGTACTGGGGCCAACGTCCTGACTTTC. It encodes CASSLGPGTGANVLTF.

V gene TRBV5-4 combines with J gene TRBJ2-1, with a possible D match to TRBD2 (6 bases). Trimming removed 4 bases at V and 4 bases at J, with 15 bases between. The CDR3 spans 15 residues. Germline V gene data show CDR1 as SGHNT and CDR2 as YYREEE (reference sequence). CDR3 sequence (DNA): TGTGCCAGCAGCCTGGGGGGACTGGAGTACAATGAGCAGTTCTTC. Translated: CASSLGGLEYNEQFF.

This clonotype has ten or more counts. V and J are TRBV19 and TRBJ2-3, with a weak D call TRBD1 (6 bases). The CDR3 consists of 15 residues. V was cut by 7 bases and J by 0 bases, with 14 bases left in between. Germline loops: CDR1 LNHDA, CDR2 SQIVND (reference sequence). CDR3 amino acids: CASIPPGHSTDTQYF. The DNA for the CDR3 is TGTGCCAGTATACCTCCGGGACACAGCACAGATACGCAGTATTTT.

This clonotype was counted ten times or more. The rearrangement uses TRBV28 and TRBJ2-3; 7 positions match TRBD2. This CDR3 is built from 15 residues. Germline V lookup: CDR1 MDHEN, CDR2 SYDVKM. The ends lost 6 bases at V and 0 bases at J; junction bases unmatched: 6. The CDR3 sequence is CASSPRRGSTDTQYF. The CDR3 DNA follows: TGTGCCAGCAGCCCTAGGCGGGGGAGCACAGATACGCAGTATTTT.

J is TRBJ1-1 and V is TRBV18, with TRBD1 matching 8 bases. Germline V lookup: CDR1 KGHSH, CDR2 LQKENI. Germline trimming cut 6 bases from V and 5 bases from J; bases unmatched to any gene: 11. The CDR3 loop spans 15 amino acids. This chain's CDR3 is CASSPQQGGRTEAFF. The CDR3 DNA sequence: TGTGCCAGCTCGCCCCAACAGGGGGGAAGGACTGAAGCTTTCTTT. Based on the CDR3 plus reference TRBV18 and TRBJ1-1, the full variable domain is NAGVMQNPRHLVRRRGQEARLRCSPMKGHSHVYWYRQLPEEGLKFMVYLQKENIIDESGMPKERFSAEFPKEGPSILRIQQVVRGDSAAYFCASSPQQGGRTEAFFGQGTRLTVV.

This clonotype was recorded many times. The rearrangement uses TRBV11-2 and TRBJ2-7; a weak D match, TRBD1 (6 bases). Per the germline V gene, CDR1 is SGHAT and CDR2 is FQNNGV. With 5 bases removed from V and 1 base from J, the gap between germline ends came to 21 bases. This CDR3 contains 17 residues. The CDR3 reads CASSPPSTGQFSYEQYF. CDR3 bases: TGTGCCAGCAGCCCACCCTCGACAGGCCAATTTTCCTACGAGCAGTACTTC.

V gene TRBV4-2 combines with J gene TRBJ2-1; the D gene is possibly TRBD2 (6 bases). V was shortened by 0 bases and J by 7 bases, with 13 bases between the two germline ends. Germline-derived CDR1 and CDR2 are LGHNA and YNFKEQ. The CDR3 length is 15 residues. CDR3 nucleotides: TGTGCCAGCAGCCAAGACTACGGAGGGGCAAATGAGCAGTTCTTC. Translation gives CASSQDYGGANEQFF.

Many counts were recorded for this clonotype. At one boundary the junction diverges from the germline segment, which might be a read error. V is TRBV7-9 and J is TRBJ2-1; 11 nucleotides agree with TRBD2. Germline CDR1 and CDR2: SEHNR and FQNEAQ (reference sequence). CDR3 length equals 15 residues. The DNA for the CDR3 is TGTGCCAGCAGTTTAGCGGGGGGGCCCTACAATGAGCAGTTCTTC. Its protein product is CASSLAGGPYNEQFF. The full variable domain, its missing parts supplied by reference TRBV7-9 and TRBJ2-1, is DTGVSQNPRHKITKRGQNVTFRCDPISEHNRLYWYRQTLGQGPEFLTYFQNEAQLEKSRLLSDRFSAERPKGSFSTLEIQRTEQGDSAMYLCASSLAGGPYNEQFFGPGTRLTVL.

This clonotype was observed a handful of times. V is TRBV11-2 and J is TRBJ1-2; D might be TRBD1 (6 bases). With 4 bases removed from V and 6 bases from J, the gap between germline ends came to 15 bases. Germline-derived CDR1 and CDR2 are SGHAT and FQNNGV. The CDR3 covers 14 residues. As DNA, the CDR3 is TGTGCCAGCAGCTCACAGGGTAGAGCCAATGGCTACACCTTC. As protein: CASSSQGRANGYTF. The full variable domain, rest sourced from reference TRBV11-2 and TRBJ1-2, is EAGVAQSPRYKIIEKRQSVAFWCNPISGHATLYWYQQILGQGPKLLIQFQNNGVVDDSQLPKDRFSAERLKGVDSTLKIQPAKLEDSAVYLCASSSQGRANGYTFGSGTRLTVV.

The table lists this clonotype with a few counts. This chain joins TRBV6-1 and TRBJ1-5, with no clear D. Per the germline V gene, CDR1 is MNHNS and CDR2 is SASEGT. Trimming removed 7 bases from V and 3 bases from J, with 13 bases in between. The CDR3 covers 14 residues. CDR3 bases: TGTGCCAGCATGTCGATGGAAGCCAATCAGCCCCAGCATTTT. This gives the protein CASMSMEANQPQHF.